The 18 T cell receptor beta chains presented below share a single source sample, sequenced in a study of T cell repertoires in cytomegalovirus infection. One entry per CDR3 protein results from TCRdb running MiXCR on the reads. Of more than 110,000 distinct CDR3 sequences listed, 32% are singletons. These receptors have no known antigen. The sequenced sample was CD8+ T cells from cultured PBMCs, obtained from culture after CMV antigen stimulation. The receptors shown here come from a human donor in good health (CMV status not recorded). Some clones in this sample may be carry-over from other donors' samples.

This clonotype was seen more than once but under ten times. The chain employs TRBV14 and TRBJ1-2; maybe TRBD1 (5 bases). V was cut by 2 bases and J by 4 bases, with 11 bases left in between. The germline V gene has CDR1 SGHDN and CDR2 FVKESK. CDR3 size: 14 residues. DNA of the CDR3: TGTGCCAGCAGCCAAACTACCGGGGCCTATGGCTACACCTTC. This gives the protein CASSQTTGAYGYTF.

This clonotype appeared many times. The junction departs from the called germline gene at one end, perhaps through a read error. The V call is TRBV7-9, the J call TRBJ2-5, with 8 positions matching TRBD2. This CDR3 region has 13 residues. Germline assignment: CDR1 SEHNR and CDR2 FQNEAQ (reference sequence). The DNA for the CDR3 is TGTGCCAGCAGCGTAGCGGGGAGAGAGACCCAGTACTTC. The encoded protein is CASSVAGRETQYF.

V is TRBV7-2 and J is TRBJ1-1; tentative D call: TRBD1 (5 bases). The germline gives CDR1 SGHTA, CDR2 FQGNSA. The CDR3 runs to 12 residues. V lost 2 bases, J lost 5 bases, and 6 bases lay in between. The CDR3 reads CASSLPGTEAFF. The DNA of the CDR3 is TGTGCCAGCAGCTTACCAGGGACTGAAGCTTTCTTT.

The V and J genes are TRBV11-2 and TRBJ2-5; TRBD2 matches 12 bases. Unmatched junction bases numbered 19, after V lost 1 base and J lost 7 bases. The length of the CDR3 is 20 residues. CDR1 and CDR2 (germline): SGHAT, FQNNGV. This chain's CDR3 is CASSLAKGQSSGGAAGTQYF. The DNA for the CDR3 is TGTGCCAGCAGCTTAGCGAAGGGGCAATCTAGCGGGGGGGCCGCGGGGACCCAGTACTTC.

The J gene is TRBJ1-2, the V gene TRBV11-2, with D uncertain. The germline V gene has CDR1 SGHAT and CDR2 FQNNGV. The CDR3 runs 12 residues. V lost 5 bases and J lost 8, with 12 bases in between. CDR3 in DNA: TGTGCCAGCAGCCCTTCCTCAAGGGGCTACACCTTC. It is translated as CASSPSSRGYTF.

This chain connects TRBV28 to TRBJ1-2, with unresolved D. V gave up 8 bases and J gave up 0 bases, with 13 bases separating them. The CDR3 is made up of 14 amino acids. CDR1 and CDR2 (germline): MDHEN, SYDVKM. The CDR3 sequence: CASGPGSANYGYTF. Here the CDR3 DNA reads TGTGCCAGCGGCCCAGGATCAGCTAACTATGGCTACACCTTC.

In its sample, this clonotype was seen many times. The chain combines TRBV7-8 with TRBJ2-1; D is uncertain. V was clipped by 3 bases and J by 0 bases, with 9 bases between them. Germline values: CDR1 SGHVS, CDR2 FQNEAQ. The CDR3 extends over 15 amino acids. CDR3 residues: CASSFWGSSYNEQFF. In DNA form, the CDR3 reads TGTGCCAGCAGCTTCTGGGGAAGCTCCTACAATGAGCAGTTCTTC.

The chain employs TRBV20-1 and TRBJ2-7; the D is unclear. The ends were cut back, 0 bases at V and 1 base at J, with 7 bases in the middle. The CDR3 has 13 amino acids. The V gene's germline CDR1 is DFQATT and CDR2 SNEGSKA (reference sequence). CDR3 loop: CSARDGRSYEQYF. The CDR3, as DNA: TGCAGTGCTAGAGACGGACGGTCCTACGAGCAGTACTTC.

This chain joins TRBV30 and TRBJ1-2, with D perhaps matching TRBD1 (6 bases). This CDR3 spans 13 amino acids. The germline V and J ends were trimmed by 2 bases and 4 bases, with 11 bases remaining between them. Germline assignment: CDR1 GTSNPN and CDR2 SVGIG (reference sequence). The CDR3 here is CAWSTGTFYGYTF. The CDR3 DNA reads as TGTGCCTGGAGTACAGGGACGTTCTATGGCTACACCTTC.

This clonotype was recorded once. This rearrangement joins TRBV7-9 to TRBJ2-7; tentatively, D is TRBD1 or TRBD2 (5 bases each). This CDR3 has 16 residues. V dropped 5 bases and J dropped 1 base, with 18 bases sitting between them. CDR1 and CDR2 from the germline V gene are SEHNR and FQNEAQ (reference sequence). CDR3 nucleotide sequence: TGTGCCAGCAGCCCGTATTTAGGGACGGTATCCTACGAGCAGTACTTC. Translation: CASSPYLGTVSYEQYF.

This chain connects TRBV19 to TRBJ2-1, with 8 bases fitting TRBD2. J gave up 0 bases and V 6 bases, and 7 bases lay outside the gene matches. The CDR3 is made up of 16 amino acids. The germline CDR1 and CDR2 sequences are LNHDA and SQIVND (reference sequence). For the CDR3, the DNA is TGTGCCAGTAGCGTACTAGCGGTCAACTCCTACAATGAGCAGTTCTTC. As protein: CASSVLAVNSYNEQFF.

This clonotype was observed a handful of times. The chain carries TRBV7-8 and TRBJ2-1, with D unclear. The length of the CDR3 is 12 residues. The V gene lost 3 bases and the J gene lost 6 bases, with 6 bases spanning the gap. CDR1 and CDR2 (germline): SGHVS, FQNEAQ. In DNA, the CDR3 is TGTGCCAGCAGCTTCTCCCGCAATGAGCAGTTCTTC. Encoded protein: CASSFSRNEQFF.

This clonotype appeared many times. The genes are TRBV7-9 and TRBJ2-7; TRBD2 aligns across 13 bases. V was pared by 1 base and J by 4 bases, with 4 bases of the junction left unmatched. Germline V CDR1 and CDR2: SEHNR, FQNEAQ (reference sequence). The CDR3 length is 16 residues. In DNA form, the CDR3 reads TGTGCCAGCAGCTTAGAGCCGGGACTAGCGGGGTACGAGCAGTACTTC. This sequence encodes CASSLEPGLAGYEQYF. Looking up the rest from reference TRBV7-9 and TRBJ2-7 gives the full variable domain: DTGVSQNPRHKITKRGQNVTFRCDPISEHNRLYWYRQTLGQGPEFLTYFQNEAQLEKSRLLSDRFSAERPKGSFSTLEIQRTEQGDSAMYLCASSLEPGLAGYEQYFGPGTRLTVT.

This clonotype came up a few times. The CDR3 protein is CASSQLAGATEAFF. As DNA, the CDR3 is TGCGCCAGCAGCCAACTGGCGGGGGCCACTGAAGCTTTCTTT. The J gene is TRBJ1-1, the V gene TRBV4-1, with a possible D match to TRBD1 (6 bases). Trimming pared 2 bases from V and 4 bases from J, leaving 11 bases between. The V gene's germline CDR1 is MGHRA and CDR2 YSYEKL. The CDR3 runs to 14 residues.

This clonotype was detected only a few times. The CDR3 DNA reads as TGTGCCAGCAGTTACACGGGTGAGCAGTTCTTC. Translated: CASSYTGEQFF. This chain joins TRBV6-6 and TRBJ2-1; D not resolved. Trimming pared 2 bases from V and 9 bases from J, leaving 5 bases between. The CDR3 has 11 amino acids. Germline V gene data show CDR1 as MNHNY and CDR2 as SVGAGI (reference sequence).

V gene TRBV12-3 or TRBV12-4 combines with J gene TRBJ1-1; D perhaps matches TRBD1 (6 bases). The CDR3 loop spans 14 amino acids. V dropped 5 bases and J dropped 4 bases, with 14 bases sitting between them. Written as DNA, the CDR3 is TGTGCCAGCAGTCTCCCGACAGGTCCCACTGAAGCTTTCTTT. Protein sequence: CASSLPTGPTEAFF.

This clonotype occurred many times. The genes are TRBV15 and TRBJ1-4; D is undetermined. Germline lookup yields CDR1 LNHNV and CDR2 YYDKDF (reference sequence). The CDR3 extends over 16 amino acids. Trimming left V 1 base short and J 0 bases short, with 9 bases between. CDR3 loop: CATSRVPGATNEKLFF. The CDR3 region has the DNA TGTGCCACCAGCAGAGTTCCGGGCGCAACTAATGAAAAACTGTTTTTT.

This clonotype was seen more than once but under ten times. The V gene is TRBV27, the J gene TRBJ2-7, with TRBD2 as a possible D gene (7 bases). V shed 7 bases and J shed 3 bases, with 16 bases lying between them. The CDR3 sequence is 14 residues long. Germline CDR1 is MNHEY and CDR2 is SMNVEV (reference sequence). The CDR3 DNA follows: TGTGCCAGCAACTCGGCGGGGGCTATCTACGAGCAGTACTTC. Protein product: CASNSAGAIYEQYF.